This entry features one TCR beta chain sequence. Profiling relied on immunoSEQ multiplex PCR, and the TCRdb table lists in-frame clones only, not all of them. The data hold over 200,000 clones, with 87% observed a single time. The germline CDR1 and CDR2 sequences are SGHAT and FQNNGV. The V gene end was trimmed by 5 bases and the J gene end by 3 bases; junction bases not matched to a gene: 5. The CDR3 is 14 amino acids. This entry is derived from a study of blood T cell repertoires in COVID-19. Sequenced material: PBMCs or T cells enriched from blood (not recorded which). The receptor was derived from a man between 25 and 39 years old who had recovered from COVID-19. The chain links TRBV11-2 to TRBJ2-3; 7 nucleotides match TRBD2. CDR3: CASSRTSGTDTQYF. The CDR3, as DNA: TGTGCCAGCAGCAGGACTAGTGGGACAGATACGCAGTATTTT.